Shown below are 15 T cell receptor beta chains from a single sample sequenced in a study of CD8 T cells in Susac syndrome. With random hexamers, reverse transcription was performed on roughly 0.5 to 1 ug of RNA. MiXCR, run by TCRdb on the immunoSEQ multiplex PCR reads, gives a single entry per CDR3 protein. The table has 110,000 to 150,000 distinct CDR3 sequences, approximately 95% seen once. Sequenced material: CD4+ T cells from PBMCs. These receptors all stem from a human donor with Susac syndrome.

The chain combines TRBV6-8 with TRBJ1-1; D remains unclear. The CDR3 totals 14 residues. Deletions cut 9 bases from V and 1 base from J, with 15 bases between. Germline V CDR1 and CDR2: MNHGY, SAAAGT. CDR3 residues: CARMTGRPNTEAFF. CDR3 in DNA: TGTGCCAGGATGACCGGGAGGCCGAACACTGAAGCTTTCTTT.

The chain employs TRBV6-1 and TRBJ1-4, with 7 positions matching TRBD1. V lost 5 bases and J lost 7; bases outside the gene matches: 16. The V gene's germline CDR1 is MNHNS and CDR2 SASEGT. CDR3 length: 17 residues. The CDR3 reads CASSNRSPTGWREKLFF. The CDR3 DNA reads as TGTGCCAGCAGTAATCGTTCCCCGACAGGGTGGCGTGAAAAACTGTTTTTT.

The V gene is TRBV12-3 or TRBV12-4, the J gene TRBJ2-5; D remains unclear. The V and J ends lost 7 bases and 6 bases respectively, with 12 bases between them. This CDR3 is 12 amino acids long. CDR3 nucleotide sequence: TGTGCCAGCACCGGACCTGGGCAGACCCAGTACTTC. It codes for CASTGPGQTQYF.

The gene calls are TRBV20-1 and TRBJ2-7; D gene ambiguous. Germline loops: CDR1 DFQATT, CDR2 SNEGSKA (reference sequence). V was trimmed by 5 bases and J by 0 bases, leaving 5 bases between them. CDR3 length: 11 amino acids. The CDR3 sequence: CSAADSYEQYF. CDR3 DNA sequence: TGCAGTGCTGCGGACTCCTACGAGCAGTACTTC.

This clonotype was detected a few times. This chain joins TRBV19 and TRBJ2-7; 9 bases fit TRBD1. This CDR3 contains 14 residues. After removal of 4 bases from V and 1 base from J, the junction contained 2 bases not matched to a gene. Germline values: CDR1 LNHDA, CDR2 SQIVND (reference sequence). The CDR3 loop reads CASSTGTGSYEQYF. Here the CDR3 DNA reads TGTGCCAGTAGTACCGGGACAGGGTCCTACGAGCAGTACTTC.

CDR3 sequence: CASSQDRAAGNNEKLFF. As DNA, the CDR3 is TGTGCCAGCAGCCAAGATCGAGCGGCAGGAAATAATGAAAAACTGTTTTTT. The V gene is TRBV4-2, the J gene TRBJ1-4; D call uncertain. The CDR3 has 17 residues. Germline V lookup: CDR1 LGHNA, CDR2 YNFKEQ. Trimming removed 0 bases at V and 4 bases at J, with 15 bases between.

V gene TRBV6-5 combines with J gene TRBJ2-7; 10 bases are a match to TRBD2. The germline CDR1 and CDR2 sequences are MNHEY and SVGAGI. V gave up 7 bases and J gave up 6 bases; unmatched junction bases: 9. There are 14 residues in the CDR3. CDR3 in amino acids: CASIQASGGGEQYF. In DNA form, the CDR3 reads TGTGCCAGCATACAAGCTAGCGGGGGTGGCGAGCAGTACTTC.

The chain recombines TRBV4-2 with TRBJ2-3; D not resolved. The CDR3 loop spans 14 amino acids. CDR1 LGHNA and CDR2 YNFKEQ come from the germline V gene. Trimming pared 0 bases from V and 8 bases from J, leaving 12 bases between. CDR3 in DNA: TGTGCCAGCAGCCAAGATTCTAGTATCGGTACGCAGTATTTT. Protein product: CASSQDSSIGTQYF.

The V and J genes are TRBV10-3 and TRBJ2-1, with D uncertain. This CDR3 is built from 12 residues. Germline CDR1 reads ENHRY; CDR2 reads SYGVKD. Trimming left V 6 bases short and J 10 bases short, with 13 bases between. The CDR3 sequence is CAISQVLGEQFF. The CDR3 region has the DNA TGTGCCATCAGCCAGGTCTTAGGGGAGCAGTTCTTC.

The chain employs TRBV2 and TRBJ1-1, with D tentatively TRBD1 (5 bases). The length of the CDR3 is 14 residues. CDR1 is SNHLY, CDR2 FYNNEI, per germline. V lost 7 bases, J lost 3 bases, and 15 bases lay in between. CDR3 nucleotides: TGTGCCAGCACCCGGACACAGCTGGACACTGAAGCTTTCTTT. Encoded protein: CASTRTQLDTEAFF.

The chain employs TRBV15 and TRBJ2-5; maybe TRBD2 (5 bases). With 1 base removed from V and 1 base from J, the gap between germline ends came to 13 bases. From germline, CDR1 is LNHNV and CDR2 YYDKDF (reference sequence). The CDR3 is 16 amino acids. The CDR3 DNA follows: TGTGCCACCAGCAGAGGGAGGTCCCTGACCCAAGAGACCCAGTACTTC. Its protein product is CATSRGRSLTQETQYF.

The chain is built from TRBV18 and TRBJ2-6, with D maybe TRBD1 (6 bases). The CDR3 consists of 18 residues. The germline gives CDR1 KGHSH, CDR2 LQKENI. V gave up 2 bases and J gave up 0 bases, with 14 bases separating them. DNA for the CDR3: TGTGCCAGCTCACCAAGGAGGACAGCCCACTCTGGGGCCAACGTCCTGACTTTC. Its protein product is CASSPRRTAHSGANVLTF. The full variable domain, rest sourced from reference TRBV18 and TRBJ2-6, is NAGVMQNPRHLVRRRGQEARLRCSPMKGHSHVYWYRQLPEEGLKFMVYLQKENIIDESGMPKERFSAEFPKEGPSILRIQQVVRGDSAAYFCASSPRRTAHSGANVLTFGAGSRLTVL.

This clonotype was found once. The chain has TRBV20-1 and TRBJ1-5, with D possibly TRBD1 on 5 matching bases. Per germline, CDR1 DFQATT and CDR2 SNEGSKA (reference sequence). The V end was cut by 2 bases, the J end by 5 bases, with 10 bases between. CDR3 size: 13 residues. The CDR3 sequence is CSARLTEDQPQHF. In DNA, the CDR3 is TGCAGTGCTAGACTGACAGAAGATCAGCCCCAGCATTTT.

This clonotype was seen a single time. The chain links TRBV20-1 to TRBJ2-1; TRBD2 matches at 8 bases. Losses at the gene ends were 0 bases for V and 7 bases for J; bases not matched to a gene: 8. Germline CDR1 is DFQATT and CDR2 is SNEGSKA (reference sequence). The CDR3 contains 15 residues. The chain's CDR3 is CSAREGLVTSNEQFF. The DNA of the CDR3 is TGCAGTGCTAGAGAGGGACTAGTCACCTCTAATGAGCAGTTCTTC.

The chain combines TRBV10-2 with TRBJ2-1; 10 positions agree with TRBD2. The junction had 13 bases not matched to a gene; V was cut back by 8 bases and J by 12 bases. Germline CDR1 WSHSY, CDR2 SAAADI. There are 14 residues in the CDR3. CDR3 protein: CASGELAGTARQFF. In nucleotides, the CDR3 is TGCGCCAGCGGGGAACTAGCGGGGACCGCTCGGCAGTTCTTC.